This T cell receptor (beta chain) was captured in a study of T cell responses to AZD1222 COVID-19 vaccine. Broader study findings: Seropositive at baseline were only a handful of AZD1222 recipients. Spike-specific TCR breadth and depth were elevated following two AZD1222 doses. Spike was spanned by vaccine-associated CD4 TCRs, with dominance at 160-218 and 743-854. Close to half of spike-specific TCRs reportedly recognize unmutated variant regions.

Some clones are missing from TCRdb's copy, which holds only in-frame ones; the method was immunoSEQ multiplex PCR. The sample carries 80,000 or so clones, 87% recorded once. The CDR3 runs 15 residues. The germline V and J ends were trimmed by 3 bases and 0 bases, with 7 bases remaining between them. The germline CDR1 and CDR2 sequences are SGHRS and YFSETQ. About this clone: Its antigen is as yet unknown.

This receptor was taken from an adult in good health. The V gene is TRBV5-1, the J gene TRBJ2-6; D gene unclear. The source was peripheral blood, collected on day 0 of AZD1222 vaccination. This CDR3 reads CASSSHNSGANVLTF. CDR3 nucleotides: TGCGCCAGCAGCTCCCACAACTCTGGGGCCAACGTCCTGACTTTC.